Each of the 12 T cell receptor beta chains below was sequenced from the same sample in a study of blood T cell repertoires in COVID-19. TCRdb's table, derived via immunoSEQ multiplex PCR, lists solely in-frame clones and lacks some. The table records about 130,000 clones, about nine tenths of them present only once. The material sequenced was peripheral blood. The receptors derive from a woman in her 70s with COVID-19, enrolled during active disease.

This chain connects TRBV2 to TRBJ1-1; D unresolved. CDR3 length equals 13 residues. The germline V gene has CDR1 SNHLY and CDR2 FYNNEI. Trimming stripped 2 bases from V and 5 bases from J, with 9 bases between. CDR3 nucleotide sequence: TGTGCCAGCAGTGAACAGGAAAGGACTGAAGCTTTCTTT. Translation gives CASSEQERTEAFF.

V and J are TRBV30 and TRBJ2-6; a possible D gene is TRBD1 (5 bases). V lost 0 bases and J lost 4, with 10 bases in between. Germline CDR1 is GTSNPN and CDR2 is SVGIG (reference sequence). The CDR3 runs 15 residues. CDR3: CAWSVVGAGANVLTF. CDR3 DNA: TGTGCCTGGAGTGTAGTAGGGGCAGGGGCCAACGTCCTGACTTTC.

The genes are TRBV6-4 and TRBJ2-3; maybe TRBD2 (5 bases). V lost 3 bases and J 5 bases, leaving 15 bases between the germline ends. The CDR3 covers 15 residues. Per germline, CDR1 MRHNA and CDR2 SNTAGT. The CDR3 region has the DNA TGTGCCAGCAGTGAAGGGAGTCCGGGTTTAGATACGCAGTATTTT. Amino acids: CASSEGSPGLDTQYF.

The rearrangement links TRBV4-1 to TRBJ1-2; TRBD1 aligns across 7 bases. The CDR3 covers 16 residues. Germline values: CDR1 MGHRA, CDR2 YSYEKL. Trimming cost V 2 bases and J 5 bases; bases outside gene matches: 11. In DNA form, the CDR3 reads TGCGCCAGCAGCCAACTCCGCGACAGGGATAGATATGGCTACACCTTC. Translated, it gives CASSQLRDRDRYGYTF.

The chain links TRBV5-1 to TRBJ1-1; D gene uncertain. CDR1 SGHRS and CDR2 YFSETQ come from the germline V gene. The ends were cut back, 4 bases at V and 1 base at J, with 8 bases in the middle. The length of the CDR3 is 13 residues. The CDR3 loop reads CASSAQSNTEAFF. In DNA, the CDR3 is TGCGCCAGCAGCGCCCAGTCGAACACTGAAGCTTTCTTT.

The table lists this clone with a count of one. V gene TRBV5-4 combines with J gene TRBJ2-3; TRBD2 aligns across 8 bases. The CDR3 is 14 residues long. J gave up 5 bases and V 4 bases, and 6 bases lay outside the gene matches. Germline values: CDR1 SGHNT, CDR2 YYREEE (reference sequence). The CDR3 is CASSAAGVRDTQYF. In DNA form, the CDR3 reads TGTGCCAGCAGCGCAGCGGGGGTACGAGATACGCAGTATTTT. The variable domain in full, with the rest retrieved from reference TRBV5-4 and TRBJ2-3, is ETGVTQSPTHLIKTRGQQVTLRCSSQSGHNTVSWYQQALGQGPQFIFQYYREEENGRGNFPPRFSGLQFPNYSSELNVNALELDDSALYLCASSAAGVRDTQYFGPGTRLTVL.

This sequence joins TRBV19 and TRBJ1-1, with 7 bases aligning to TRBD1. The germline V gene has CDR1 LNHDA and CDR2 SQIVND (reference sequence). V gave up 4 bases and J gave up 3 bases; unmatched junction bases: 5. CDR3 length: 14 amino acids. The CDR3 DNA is TGTGCCAGTAGTAGGTCCGGGACAGACACTGAAGCTTTCTTT. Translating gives CASSRSGTDTEAFF.

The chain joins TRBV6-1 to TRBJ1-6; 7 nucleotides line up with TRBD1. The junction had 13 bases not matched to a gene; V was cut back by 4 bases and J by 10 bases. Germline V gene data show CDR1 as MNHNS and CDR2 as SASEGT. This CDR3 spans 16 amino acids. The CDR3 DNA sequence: TGTGCCAGCAGTGCCTTTGAGGGGGCAAGGAGATCACCCCTCCACTTT. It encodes CASSAFEGARRSPLHF.

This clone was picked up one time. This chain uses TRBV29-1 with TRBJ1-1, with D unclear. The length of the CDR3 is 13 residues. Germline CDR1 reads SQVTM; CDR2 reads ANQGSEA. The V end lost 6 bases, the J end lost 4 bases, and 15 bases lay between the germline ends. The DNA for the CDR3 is TGCAGCGTGACCGGAGGCTTCGGCACTGAAGCTTTCTTT. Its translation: CSVTGGFGTEAFF.

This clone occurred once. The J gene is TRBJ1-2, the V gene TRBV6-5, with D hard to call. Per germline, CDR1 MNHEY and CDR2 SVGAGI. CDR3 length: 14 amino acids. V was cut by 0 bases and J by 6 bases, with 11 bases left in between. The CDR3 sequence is CASSYSPPRDGYTF. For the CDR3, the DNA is TGTGCCAGCAGTTACTCCCCACCGAGGGATGGCTACACCTTC.

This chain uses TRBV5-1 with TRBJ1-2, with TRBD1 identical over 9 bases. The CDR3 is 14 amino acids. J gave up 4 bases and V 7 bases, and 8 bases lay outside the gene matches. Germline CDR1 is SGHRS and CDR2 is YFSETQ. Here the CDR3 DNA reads TGCGCCAGCGGGGACAGGGATCTTGGCTATGGCTACACCTTC. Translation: CASGDRDLGYGYTF.

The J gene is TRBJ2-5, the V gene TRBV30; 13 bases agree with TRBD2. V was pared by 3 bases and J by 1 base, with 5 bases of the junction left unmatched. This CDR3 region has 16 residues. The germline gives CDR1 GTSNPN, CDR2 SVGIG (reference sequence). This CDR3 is CAWSRLAGGTQETQYF. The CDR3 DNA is TGTGCCTGGAGCCGACTAGCGGGGGGAACCCAAGAGACCCAGTACTTC.